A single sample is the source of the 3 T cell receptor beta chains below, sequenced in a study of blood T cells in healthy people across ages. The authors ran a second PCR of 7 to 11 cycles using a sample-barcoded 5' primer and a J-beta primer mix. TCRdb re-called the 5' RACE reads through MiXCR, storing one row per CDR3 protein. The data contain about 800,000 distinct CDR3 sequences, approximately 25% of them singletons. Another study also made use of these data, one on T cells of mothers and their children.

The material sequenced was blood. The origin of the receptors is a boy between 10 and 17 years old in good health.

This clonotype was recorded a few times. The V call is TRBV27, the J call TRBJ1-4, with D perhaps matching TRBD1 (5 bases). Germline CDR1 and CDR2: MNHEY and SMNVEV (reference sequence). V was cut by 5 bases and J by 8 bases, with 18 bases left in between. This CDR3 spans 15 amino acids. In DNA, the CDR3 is TGTGCCAGCAGTCCCTTCTCCGGGACTCTAGAAAAACTGTTTTTT. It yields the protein CASSPFSGTLEKLFF.

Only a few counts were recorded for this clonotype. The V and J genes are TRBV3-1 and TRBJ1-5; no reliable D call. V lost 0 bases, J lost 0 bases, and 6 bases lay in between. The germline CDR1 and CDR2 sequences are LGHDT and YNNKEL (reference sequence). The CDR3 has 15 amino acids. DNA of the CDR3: TGTGCCAGCAGCCAAGAGTTGTATAGCAATCAGCCCCAGCATTTT. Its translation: CASSQELYSNQPQHF.

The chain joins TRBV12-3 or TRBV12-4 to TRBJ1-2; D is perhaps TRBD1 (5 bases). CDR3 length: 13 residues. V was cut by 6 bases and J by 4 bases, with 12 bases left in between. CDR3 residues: CASSPTETYGYTF. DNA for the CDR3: TGTGCCAGCAGCCCGACAGAGACCTATGGCTACACCTTC.